The 18 T cell receptor beta chains listed next were all sequenced from one sample in a study of identical twins. TCRdb reprocessed the 5' RACE reads via MiXCR and lists one record per CDR3 protein. Of more than 1.5 million distinct CDR3 sequences detected, around 33% appear once; the ten largest clones hold approximately 0.25%. Sequenced sample: cord blood. These receptors were obtained from a newborn girl in good health.

The chain carries TRBV20-1 and TRBJ2-7; 10 positions agree with TRBD2. Germline lookup yields CDR1 DFQATT and CDR2 SNEGSKA (reference sequence). This CDR3 spans 14 amino acids. V lost 0 bases and J lost 1; bases outside the gene matches: 0. CDR3: CSARELAGSYEQYF. CDR3 nucleotide sequence: TGCAGTGCTAGAGAACTAGCGGGGTCCTACGAGCAGTACTTC.

In its sample, this clonotype was seen many times. The V gene is TRBV12-3 or TRBV12-4, the J gene TRBJ2-7; 9 bases line up with TRBD2. Unmatched junction bases numbered 0, after V lost 1 base and J lost 2 bases. This CDR3 is 14 amino acids long. The CDR3 bases are TGTGCCAGCAGTTTAGGGACTAGCGCCTACGAGCAGTACTTC. Protein: CASSLGTSAYEQYF.

The rearrangement uses TRBV4-2 and TRBJ1-5; D is uncertain. The length of the CDR3 is 14 residues. V was trimmed by 6 bases and J by 8 bases, leaving 17 bases between them. CDR1 and CDR2 from the germline V gene are LGHNA and YNFKEQ. CDR3 sequence: CASRLDTLSEPQHF. CDR3 DNA: TGTGCCAGCAGACTCGACACCCTGTCAGAGCCCCAGCATTTT.

This clonotype has only a few counts. V and J are TRBV2 and TRBJ1-2; D is unresolved. Deletions cut 6 bases from V and 4 bases from J, with 6 bases between. Looked up from germline, CDR1 is SNHLY and CDR2 is FYNNEI. CDR3 length: 11 amino acids. In DNA form, the CDR3 reads TGTGCCAGCAGAGAGAGCTATGGCTACACCTTC. The encoded protein is CASRESYGYTF.

The rearrangement joins TRBV7-2 to TRBJ1-6, with D possibly TRBD1 on 6 matching bases. This CDR3 has 15 amino acids. Trimming stripped 5 bases from V and 9 bases from J, with 17 bases between. Per the germline V gene, CDR1 is SGHTA and CDR2 is FQGNSA. CDR3 protein: CASSVRDIFISPLHF. CDR3 nucleotide sequence: TGTGCCAGCAGCGTCCGGGACATCTTCATTTCACCCCTCCACTTT.

This clonotype appeared many times. This chain links TRBV11-2 with TRBJ2-7; D not resolved. The V end was cut by 3 bases, the J end by 6 bases, with 9 bases between. This CDR3 is 12 amino acids long. Germline V lookup: CDR1 SGHAT, CDR2 FQNNGV. CDR3 nucleotide sequence: TGTGCCAGCAGCTTTACAGTGGGCGAGCAGTACTTC. Its protein is CASSFTVGEQYF.

This clonotype was detected only a few times. This chain uses TRBV28 with TRBJ2-1, with D perhaps TRBD1 or TRBD2 (5 bases each). Germline V CDR1 and CDR2: MDHEN, SYDVKM. CDR3 length equals 15 residues. The V gene lost 5 bases and the J gene lost 1 base, with 12 bases spanning the gap. The chain's CDR3 is CASSDPGRSYNEQFF. CDR3 bases: TGTGCCAGCAGTGACCCGGGACGGTCCTACAATGAGCAGTTCTTC.

V is TRBV29-1 and J is TRBJ2-5, with 7 bases matching TRBD2. This CDR3 spans 15 amino acids. Unmatched junction bases numbered 15, after V lost 6 bases and J lost 5 bases. Per germline, CDR1 SQVTM and CDR2 ANQGSEA. This CDR3 is CSVQPGLSIGETQYF. CDR3 bases: TGCAGCGTCCAACCGGGACTATCGATAGGGGAGACCCAGTACTTC.

This clonotype appeared many times. The rearrangement joins TRBV3-1 to TRBJ2-7; tentative D call: TRBD2 (5 bases). V was clipped by 1 base and J by 0 bases, with 13 bases between them. The germline gives CDR1 LGHDT, CDR2 YNNKEL (reference sequence). CDR3 length: 16 residues. CDR3: CASSQGPSLTSYEQYF. CDR3 DNA sequence: TGTGCCAGCAGCCAAGGTCCTAGCCTGACCTCCTACGAGCAGTACTTC.

V is TRBV11-2 and J is TRBJ2-1, with TRBD1 matching over 11 bases. With 3 bases clipped from V and 15 bases from J, the junction kept 13 bases outside the gene matches. Germline loops: CDR1 SGHAT, CDR2 FQNNGV. The CDR3 totals 15 residues. This chain's CDR3 is CASSFRLQAGTGGFF. CDR3 DNA sequence: TGTGCCAGCAGCTTTAGGCTACAAGCCGGGACAGGGGGGTTCTTC.

This clonotype was seen more than once but under ten times. The chain recombines TRBV10-3 with TRBJ1-2; D gene ambiguous. CDR1 is ENHRY and CDR2 is SYGVKD in the germline V gene. The CDR3 consists of 15 residues. V lost 2 bases, J lost 4 bases, and 14 bases lay in between. CDR3 coding DNA: TGTGCCATCAGTGAGACGCTCAGGAAGCCCTATGGCTACACCTTC. This sequence encodes CAISETLRKPYGYTF.

This clonotype has a handful of counts. The chain is built from TRBV5-5 and TRBJ1-5; TRBD1 is a possible D gene (5 bases). V lost 5 bases and J lost 3, with 12 bases in between. Per germline, CDR1 SGHKS and CDR2 YYEKEE (reference sequence). This CDR3 comprises 14 residues. The CDR3 bases are TGTGCCAGCAGTTACGGGACCCACAATCAGCCCCAGCATTTT. This translates into CASSYGTHNQPQHF.

This clonotype was detected ten times or more. V usage is TRBV29-1 and J usage is TRBJ2-3; possible D gene TRBD1, 5 bases. The V and J ends lost 6 bases and 2 bases respectively, with 18 bases between them. CDR1 SQVTM and CDR2 ANQGSEA come from the germline V gene. This CDR3 is built from 15 residues. CDR3 DNA: TGCAGCGTCCCGGCCTCCCGACAGAACACAGATACGCAGTATTTT. Residues: CSVPASRQNTDTQYF.

This clonotype was seen a single time. The chain employs TRBV7-2 and TRBJ2-1, with 10 bases aligning to TRBD2. TRBJ2-5 explains the end of the DNA better; the J call may be wrong. Germline-derived CDR1 and CDR2 are SGHTA and FQGNSA. The CDR3 contains 16 residues. CDR3 residues: CASSFLSGGAWETQYF. CDR3 bases: TGTGCCAGCAGCTTTCTGAGCGGGGGGGCCTGGGAGACCCAGTACTTC.

With regard to this clonotype: Germline and junction disagree at one end, which may indicate a read error. The chain recombines TRBV25-1 with TRBJ2-1; 8 nucleotides agree with TRBD2. This CDR3 has 16 amino acids. Germline lookup yields CDR1 MGHDK and CDR2 SYGVNS. CDR3 protein: CAGSERSGRVYNEQFF. The CDR3 DNA sequence: TGTGCCGGCAGTGAACGAAGCGGGAGAGTCTACAATGAGCAGTTCTTC.

The gene calls are TRBV14 and TRBJ1-2; D unclear. The CDR3 is made up of 13 amino acids. V was trimmed by 4 bases and J by 4 bases, leaving 10 bases between them. In germline, CDR1 is SGHDN, CDR2 FVKESK. CDR3 nucleotides: TGTGCCAGCAGCCCCCAGGATCCCTATGGCTACACCTTC. Translated: CASSPQDPYGYTF.

This clonotype has a count of ten or more. The genes are TRBV11-1 and TRBJ2-7; 8 nucleotides align to TRBD2. The CDR3 runs 14 residues. Germline CDR1 SGHAT, CDR2 FQDESV (reference sequence). V gave up 10 bases and J gave up 0 bases; unmatched junction bases: 8. The CDR3, as DNA: TGTGCCACTCAGCGGGAGCGTTTCTCCTACGAGCAGTACTTC. It is translated as CATQRERFSYEQYF.

This clonotype appeared a few times. The chain is built from TRBV27 and TRBJ2-1, with 7 bases that match TRBD2. The CDR3 runs 14 residues. The junction had 9 bases not matched to a gene; V was cut back by 7 bases and J by 6 bases. From germline, CDR1 is MNHEY and CDR2 SMNVEV (reference sequence). DNA for the CDR3: TGTGCCAGCACCTCGGCGACTAGCTCCAATGAGCAGTTCTTC. It is translated as CASTSATSSNEQFF.